This T cell receptor (beta chain) derives from a study of blood T cell repertoires in COVID-19. Study as a whole: The analysed material was cDNA or gDNA that came from T cells, B-cell-depleted T cells, or PBMCs.

Per the study methods: Amplification of reference gene primers provided the estimated nucleated cell counts. Libraries were prepared by immunoSEQ multiplex PCR; TCRdb keeps only in-frame clonotypes and omits some of them. The V and J calls and clone size were taken over from that table, and D and trimming were inferred from the DNA. This table has over 100,000 clones, 82% appearing once. The CDR3 spans 14 residues. The chain employs TRBV21-1 and TRBJ1-5; the table names TRBD1, a call not compared with the DNA. TRBV21-1 is assigned pseudogene status. This TCR was recovered from a man between 65 and 85 years old with acute or convalescent COVID-19. The specimen was peripheral blood. This CDR3 reads CASSTGTGRGPQHF. The CDR3 region has the DNA TGTGCCAGCAGCACAGGGACAGGCCGTGGACCCCAGCATTTT.